This T cell receptor beta chain was sequenced during a study of beta chain features in type 1 diabetes. Concerning this clone itself: No antigen is known for it.

General study findings and limits: Moderately but significantly shorter TCRB CDR3s were found in Type 1 diabetes patients in all four CD4+ subsets.

It was via CD45RO/CCR7/CD25/CD127/CD95/CD27 that CD4+ naive, central memory, regulatory and stem cell-like memory cells were sorted. Expressed TCRB transcripts were sequenced because the entire RNA isolate underwent reverse transcription. The assay was immunoSEQ multiplex PCR, and TCRdb's table has in-frame clones only and misses some. The table records approximately 400,000 clones, approximately 15% of them present only once. The receptor's source is a young woman in good health. Input material: naive CD4+ T cells from blood.

The CDR3 spells CASSPLPSGQGLEEQYF. For the CDR3, the DNA is TGTGCCAGCAGCCCCCTCCCCTCGGGACAGGGTCTTGAGGAGCAGTACTTC. V usage is TRBV7-3 and J usage is TRBJ2-7, with 9 bases that match TRBD1. The CDR3 runs to 17 residues. Germline V lookup: CDR1 SGHTA, CDR2 FQGTGA. V lost 5 bases and J lost 7; bases outside the gene matches: 18.